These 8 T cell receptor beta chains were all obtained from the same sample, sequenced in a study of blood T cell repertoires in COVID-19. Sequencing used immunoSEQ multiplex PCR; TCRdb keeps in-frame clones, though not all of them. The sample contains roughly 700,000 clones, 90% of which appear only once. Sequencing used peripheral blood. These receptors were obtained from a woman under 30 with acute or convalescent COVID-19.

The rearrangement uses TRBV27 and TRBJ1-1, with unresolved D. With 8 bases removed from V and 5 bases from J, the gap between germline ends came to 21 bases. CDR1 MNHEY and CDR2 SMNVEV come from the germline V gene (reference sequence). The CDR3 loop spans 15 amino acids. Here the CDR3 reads CASSLVRQRRTEAFF. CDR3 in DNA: TGTGCCAGCTCTCTAGTTCGTCAGCGGCGTACTGAAGCTTTCTTT.

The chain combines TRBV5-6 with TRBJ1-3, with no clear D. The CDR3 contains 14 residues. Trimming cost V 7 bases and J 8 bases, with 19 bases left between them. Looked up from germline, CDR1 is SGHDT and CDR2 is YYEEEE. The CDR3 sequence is CASARGLLLDTIYF. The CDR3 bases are TGTGCCAGCGCTCGCGGGCTTCTCCTTGACACCATATATTTT.

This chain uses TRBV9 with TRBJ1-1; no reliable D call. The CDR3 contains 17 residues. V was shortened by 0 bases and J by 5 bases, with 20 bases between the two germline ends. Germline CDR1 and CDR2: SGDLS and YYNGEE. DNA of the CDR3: TGTGCCAGCAGCGTAGCCCAAAGCGAACCCCGATGGACTGAAGCTTTCTTT. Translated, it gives CASSVAQSEPRWTEAFF. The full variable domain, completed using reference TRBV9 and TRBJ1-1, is DSGVTQTPKHLITATGQRVTLRCSPRSGDLSVYWYQQSLDQGLQFLIQYYNGEERAKGNILERFSAQQFPDLHSELNLSSLELGDSALYFCASSVAQSEPRWTEAFFGQGTRLTVV.

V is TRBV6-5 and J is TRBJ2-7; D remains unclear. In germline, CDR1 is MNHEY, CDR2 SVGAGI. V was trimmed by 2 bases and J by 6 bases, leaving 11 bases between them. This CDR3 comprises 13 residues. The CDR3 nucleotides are TGTGCCAGCAGTTACGATCCAGTGGCCGAGCAGTACTTC. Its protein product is CASSYDPVAEQYF.

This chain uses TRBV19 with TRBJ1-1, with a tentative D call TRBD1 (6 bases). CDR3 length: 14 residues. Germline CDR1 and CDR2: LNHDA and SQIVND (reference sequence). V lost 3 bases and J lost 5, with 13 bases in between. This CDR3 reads CASSITGLRTEAFF. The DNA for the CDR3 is TGTGCCAGTAGTATTACAGGGCTGCGAACTGAAGCTTTCTTT.

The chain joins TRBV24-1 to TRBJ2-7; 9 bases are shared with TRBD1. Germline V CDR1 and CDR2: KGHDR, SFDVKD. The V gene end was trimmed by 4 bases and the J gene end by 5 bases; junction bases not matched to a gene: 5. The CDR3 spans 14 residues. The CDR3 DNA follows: TGTGCCACCAGTGACCCCGGGACAGGGCACGAGCAGTACTTC. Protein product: CATSDPGTGHEQYF.

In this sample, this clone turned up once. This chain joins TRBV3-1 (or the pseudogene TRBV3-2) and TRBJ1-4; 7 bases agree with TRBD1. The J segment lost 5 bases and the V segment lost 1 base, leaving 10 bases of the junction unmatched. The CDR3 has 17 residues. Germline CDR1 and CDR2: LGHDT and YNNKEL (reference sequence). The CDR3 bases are TGTGCCAGCAGCCAAGGGGGACAGAGACTTTTCAATGAAAAACTGTTTTTT. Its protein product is CASSQGGQRLFNEKLFF.

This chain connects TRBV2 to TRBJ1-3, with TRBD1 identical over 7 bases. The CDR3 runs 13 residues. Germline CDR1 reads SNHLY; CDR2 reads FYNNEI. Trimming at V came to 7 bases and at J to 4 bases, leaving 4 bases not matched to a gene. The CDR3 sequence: CASMYRGGNTIYF. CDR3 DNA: TGTGCCAGCATGTACAGGGGAGGAAACACCATATATTTT.